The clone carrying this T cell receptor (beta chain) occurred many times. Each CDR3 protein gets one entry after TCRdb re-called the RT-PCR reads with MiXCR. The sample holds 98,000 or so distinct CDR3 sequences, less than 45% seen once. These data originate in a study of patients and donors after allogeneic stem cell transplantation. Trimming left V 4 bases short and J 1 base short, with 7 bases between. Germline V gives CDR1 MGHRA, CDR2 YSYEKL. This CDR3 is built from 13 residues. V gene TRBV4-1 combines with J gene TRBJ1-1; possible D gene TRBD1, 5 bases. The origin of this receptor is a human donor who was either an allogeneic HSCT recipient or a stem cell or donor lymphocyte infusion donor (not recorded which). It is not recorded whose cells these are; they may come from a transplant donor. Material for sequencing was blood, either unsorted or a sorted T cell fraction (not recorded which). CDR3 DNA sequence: TGCGCCAGCAGCCGCGGGGGGAACACTGAAGCTTTCTTT. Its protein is CASSRGGNTEAFF.